The T cell receptor (beta chain) under discussion was sequenced for a study of T cells in Graves' hyperthyroidism and ophthalmopathy. Uncontrolled infection, other autoimmune disease, pregnancy or lactation barred patients from enrollment. This CDR3 has 13 amino acids. V was clipped by 10 bases and J by 5 bases, with 17 bases between them. The germline V gene encodes CDR1 LNHDA and CDR2 SQIVND (reference sequence). Comments on this clonotype: Its antigen is unidentified.

Amplification yielded TCR beta CDR3 regions, with RNA transcripts as the source. HTBI primers were employed in a first-round RT-PCR of the TCR CDR3. TCRdb recomputed calls from the multiplex PCR reads with MiXCR, one row per CDR3 protein. The sample lists about 530,000 distinct CDR3 sequences; roughly a sixth were seen once. Notes on the study in general: Clonotypes that were expanded in thyroid above 0.001 mostly appeared in blood too.

The V and J genes are TRBV19 and TRBJ1-1; possibly TRBD1 for D (6 bases). The sequence was obtained from a young woman with Graves' ophthalmopathy. The specimen sequenced was blood. The CDR3 DNA follows: TGTGCCACCAAAAACAGGGATGATACTGAAGCTTTCTTT. Protein: CATKNRDDTEAFF.